This T cell receptor (beta chain) was retrieved from a study of T-cell memory formation after mild COVID-19. Study-level points and caveats: Clones that got smaller from day 15 to 85 had even CD4/CD8, while clones growing later tipped toward CD4+.

The germline V and J ends were trimmed by 3 bases and 1 base, with 6 bases remaining between them. This CDR3 has 13 amino acids. From germline, CDR1 is DFQATT and CDR2 SNEGSKA (reference sequence). This clonotype was detected ten times or more. Antigen unknown. TCRdb reanalysed the 5' RACE reads using MiXCR and keeps one entry per CDR3 protein. The sample shows under 450,000 distinct CDR3 sequences, under 15% of them seen only once. This chain uses TRBV20-1 with TRBJ2-2; TRBD1 might be the D (6 bases). Sample: PBMCs or a T cell subset sorted from them (not recorded which). This receptor was identified in a man between 18 and 29 years old who had mild COVID-19 (a few samples of this study predate the infection). Cell type and time point are not known. CDR3 loop: CSARGQNTGELFF. CDR3 nucleotides: TGCAGTGCTAGGGGACAGAACACCGGGGAGCTGTTTTTT.